This T cell receptor (beta chain) was sequenced in a study of Ad26.COV2.S vaccination and SARS-CoV-2 variants. The V gene lost 5 bases and the J gene lost 0 bases, with 16 bases spanning the gap. This CDR3 is 16 amino acids long. CDR1 and CDR2 (germline): SGHRS, YFSETQ. Notes on this clone: Its specificity is unknown.

Sequencing was performed with immunoSEQ multiplex PCR; in TCRdb, only in-frame clones are kept and a portion is missing. The repertoire holds 300,000 to 350,000 clones, with 80% to 90% as singletons. The treatment was: 15 to 20 received Ad26.COV2.S at low or high dose, single or two shots; roughly five received placebo; per-sample allocation not given. Vaccine and placebo recipients were sampled on day 63 after the first injection. An Ad26 vector carrying the Wuhan-strain SARS-CoV-2 spike served as the vaccine. Study-wide findings and caveats: Assessments of TCR breadth and depth may have underestimated the total T cell responses.

The genes are TRBV5-1 and TRBJ2-3, with D hard to call. The source material was peripheral blood, sampled in a trial of Ad26.COV2.S vaccine versus placebo. The receptor's source is a person between 18 and 59 years old who received the Ad26.COV2.S COVID-19 vaccine or a placebo. CDR3 loop: CASRLLVRTSTDTQYF. The CDR3 DNA reads as TGCGCCAGCAGATTGCTTGTTCGAACTAGCACAGATACGCAGTATTTT.